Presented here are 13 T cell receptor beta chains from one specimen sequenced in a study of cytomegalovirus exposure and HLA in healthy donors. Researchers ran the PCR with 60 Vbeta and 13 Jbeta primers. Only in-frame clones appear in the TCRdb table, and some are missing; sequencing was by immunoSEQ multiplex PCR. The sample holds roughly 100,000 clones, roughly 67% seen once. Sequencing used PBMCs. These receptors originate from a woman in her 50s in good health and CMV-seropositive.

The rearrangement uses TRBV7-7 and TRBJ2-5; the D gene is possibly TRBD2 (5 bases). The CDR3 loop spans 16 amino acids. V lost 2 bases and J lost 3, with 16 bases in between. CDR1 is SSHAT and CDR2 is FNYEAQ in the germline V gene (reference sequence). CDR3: CASSLNHYVGEETQYF. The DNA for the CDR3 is TGTGCCAGCAGCTTAAATCATTACGTGGGAGAAGAGACCCAGTACTTC.

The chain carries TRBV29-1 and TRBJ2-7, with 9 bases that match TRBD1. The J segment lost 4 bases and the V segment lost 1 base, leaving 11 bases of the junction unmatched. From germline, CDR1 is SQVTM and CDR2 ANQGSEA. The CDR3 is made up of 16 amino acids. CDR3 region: CSVEGLRGQGSYEQYF. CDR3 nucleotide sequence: TGCAGCGTTGAAGGGTTGCGGGGACAGGGTTCGTACGAGCAGTACTTC.

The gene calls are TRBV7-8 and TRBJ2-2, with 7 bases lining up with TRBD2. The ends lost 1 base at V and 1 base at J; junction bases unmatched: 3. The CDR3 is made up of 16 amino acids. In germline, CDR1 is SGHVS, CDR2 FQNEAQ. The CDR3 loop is CASSLGGGGNTGELFF. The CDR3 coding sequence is TGTGCCAGCAGCTTAGGGGGCGGGGGGAACACCGGGGAGCTGTTTTTT.

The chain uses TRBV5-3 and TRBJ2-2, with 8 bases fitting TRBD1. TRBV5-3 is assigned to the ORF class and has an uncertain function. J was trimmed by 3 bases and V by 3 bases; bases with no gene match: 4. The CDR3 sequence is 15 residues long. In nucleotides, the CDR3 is TGTGCCAGAAGCTCAACGGACAGGGACACCGGGGAGCTGTTTTTT. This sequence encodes CARSSTDRDTGELFF.

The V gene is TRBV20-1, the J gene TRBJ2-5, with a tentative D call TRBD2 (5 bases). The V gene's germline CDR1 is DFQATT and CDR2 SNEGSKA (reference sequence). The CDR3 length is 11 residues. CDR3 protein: CSGLIQETQYF. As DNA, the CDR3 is TGCAGCGGACTTATCCAAGAGACCCAGTACTTC.

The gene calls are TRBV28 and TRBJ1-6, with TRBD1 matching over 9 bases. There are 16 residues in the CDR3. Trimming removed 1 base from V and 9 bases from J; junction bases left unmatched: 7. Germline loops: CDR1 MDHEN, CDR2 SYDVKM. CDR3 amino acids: CASSLYGGQGTSPLHF. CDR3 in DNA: TGTGCCAGCAGTTTATATGGGGGACAGGGAACTTCACCCCTCCACTTT.

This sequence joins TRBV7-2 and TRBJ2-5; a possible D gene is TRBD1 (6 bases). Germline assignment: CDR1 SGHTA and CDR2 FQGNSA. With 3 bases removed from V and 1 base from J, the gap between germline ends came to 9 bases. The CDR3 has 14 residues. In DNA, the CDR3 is TGTGCCAGCAGCTTGAGGACAGCCCAAGAGACCCAGTACTTC. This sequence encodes CASSLRTAQETQYF.

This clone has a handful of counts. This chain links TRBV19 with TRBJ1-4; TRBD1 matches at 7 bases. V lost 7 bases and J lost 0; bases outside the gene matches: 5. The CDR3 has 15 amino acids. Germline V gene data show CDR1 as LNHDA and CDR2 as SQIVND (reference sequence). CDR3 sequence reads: CASMDRSATNEKLFF. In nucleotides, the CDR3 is TGTGCCAGTATGGACAGGTCTGCAACTAATGAAAAACTGTTTTTT.

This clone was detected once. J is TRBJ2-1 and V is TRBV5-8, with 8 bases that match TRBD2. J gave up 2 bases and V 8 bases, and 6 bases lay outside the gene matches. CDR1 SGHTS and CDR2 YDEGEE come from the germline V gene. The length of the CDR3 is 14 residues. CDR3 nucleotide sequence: TGTGCCAGTACCCGAGCGGGGGCCTACAATGAGCAGTTCTTC. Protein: CASTRAGAYNEQFF.

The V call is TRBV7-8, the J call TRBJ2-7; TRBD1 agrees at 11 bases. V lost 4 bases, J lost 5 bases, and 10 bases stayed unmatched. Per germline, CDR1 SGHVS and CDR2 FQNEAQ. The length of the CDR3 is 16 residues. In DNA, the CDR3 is TGTGCCAGCAGCTCCGCGCCAGGACAGGGGGCCCACGAGCAGTACTTC. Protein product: CASSSAPGQGAHEQYF.

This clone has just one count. CDR3 protein: CASSRGTGGAYGYTF. CDR3 nucleotide sequence: TGTGCCAGCAGCCGTGGGACAGGCGGGGCCTATGGCTACACCTTC. V gene TRBV7-9 combines with J gene TRBJ1-2, with TRBD1 matching 8 bases. The CDR3 sequence is 15 residues long. The junction had 9 bases not matched to a gene; V was cut back by 5 bases and J by 4 bases. In germline, CDR1 is SEHNR, CDR2 FQNEAQ (reference sequence).

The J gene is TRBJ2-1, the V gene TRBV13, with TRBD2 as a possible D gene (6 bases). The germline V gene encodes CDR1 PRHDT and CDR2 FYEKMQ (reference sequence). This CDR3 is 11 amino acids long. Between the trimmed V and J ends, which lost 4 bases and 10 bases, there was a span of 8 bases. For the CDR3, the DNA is TGTGCCAGCAGCTCCGGGGGAGAGCAGTTCTTC. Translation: CASSSGGEQFF.

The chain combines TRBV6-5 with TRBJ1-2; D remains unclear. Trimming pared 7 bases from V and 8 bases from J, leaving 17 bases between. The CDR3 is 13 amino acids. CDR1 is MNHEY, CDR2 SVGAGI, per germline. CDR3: CASTNEKNEGYTF. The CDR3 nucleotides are TGTGCCAGCACTAACGAGAAAAACGAAGGCTACACCTTC.